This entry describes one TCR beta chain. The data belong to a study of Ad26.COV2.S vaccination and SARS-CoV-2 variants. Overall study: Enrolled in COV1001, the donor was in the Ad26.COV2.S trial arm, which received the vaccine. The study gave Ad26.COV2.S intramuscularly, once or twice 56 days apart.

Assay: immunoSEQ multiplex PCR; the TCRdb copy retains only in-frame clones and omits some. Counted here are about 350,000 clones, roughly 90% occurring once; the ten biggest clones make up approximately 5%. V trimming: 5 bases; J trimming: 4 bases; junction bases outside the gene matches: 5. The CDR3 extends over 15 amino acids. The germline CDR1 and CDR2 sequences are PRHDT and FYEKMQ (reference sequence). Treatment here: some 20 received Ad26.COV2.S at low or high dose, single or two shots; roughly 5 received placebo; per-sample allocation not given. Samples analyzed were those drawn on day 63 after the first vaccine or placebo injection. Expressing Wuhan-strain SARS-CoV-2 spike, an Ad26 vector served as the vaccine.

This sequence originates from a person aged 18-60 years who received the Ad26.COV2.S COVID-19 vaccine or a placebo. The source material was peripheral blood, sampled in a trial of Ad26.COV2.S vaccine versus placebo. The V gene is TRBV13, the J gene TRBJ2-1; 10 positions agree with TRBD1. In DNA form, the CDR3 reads TGTGCCAGCAGCCTCGGACAGGGGGTGTACAATGAGCAGTTCTTC. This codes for CASSLGQGVYNEQFF.